This T cell receptor beta chain was captured by sequencing in a study of blood T cell repertoires in COVID-19. Study at large: Spain, Italy and the United States supplied samples that represented acute and convalescent COVID-19.

V was cut by 0 bases and J by 8 bases, with 13 bases left in between. The germline CDR1 and CDR2 sequences are LGHNA and YNFKEQ. The CDR3 spans 14 residues. Original analysis: Amplification of reference gene primers provided the estimated nucleated cell counts. Produced via immunoSEQ multiplex PCR; TCRdb's table is partial and in-frame only. Clone size and the V and J calls come from that table; the DNA yielded D and trimming. The sample yields 95,000 to 150,000 clones, 70% to 90% seen once. Sequencing was performed on peripheral blood. V and J are TRBV4-2 and TRBJ1-1; tentative D call: TRBD1 (5 bases). This clonotype was obtained from a man in his forties with acute or convalescent COVID-19. The CDR3 DNA is TGTGCCAGCAGCCAAGAACAGGCAGGAAGGGAAGCTTTCTTT. Its translation is CASSQEQAGREAFF.